This is a list of T cell receptor beta chains from one sample in a study of blood T cell repertoires in COVID-19. Sequencing used immunoSEQ multiplex PCR; TCRdb keeps in-frame clones, though not all of them. The repertoire holds approximately 100,000 clones, with 70% to 90% as singletons. Sequenced input: peripheral blood. The receptors were sampled from a human donor in a cohort sampled during active COVID-19. Both conserved end residues are trimmed from each CDR3. Fields, in order: J gene, V gene, CDR3 protein.

TRBJ1-5	TRBV20-1	SASPRALQPQH
TRBJ1-2	TRBV5-6	ASSSAGTRYGYT
TRBJ2-6	TRBV9	ASSVSSSGANVLT
TRBJ2-1	TRBV7-2	ASSFFREINEQF
TRBJ2-1	TRBV27	ASSPRTSGRVNEQF
TRBJ2-7	TRBV7-3	ASSLTGGGTNRQY
TRBJ2-2	TRBV7-8	ASSRSGGGELF
TRBJ2-6	TRBV6-5	ASRGQASGANVLT
TRBJ2-1	TRBV27	ASSLYSYNEQF
TRBJ1-2	TRBV27	ASSTLRQGANYGYT
TRBJ2-1	TRBV19	ASSITASVVNEQF
TRBJ2-7	TRBV11-3	ASSTGGSTYEQY
TRBJ1-2	TRBV11-2	ASSLGTGNYYGYT
TRBJ1-2	TRBV5-1	ASGSGQAGYGYT
TRBJ1-6	TRBV6-1	ASSEPAPGQDYNSPLH
TRBJ2-1	TRBV7-2	AVASGLYRRAGDV
TRBJ2-7	TRBV7-2	ASSSSGLAGSGAYEQY
TRBJ1-2	TRBV30	AWRRGGYT
TRBJ2-4	TRBV15	ATSRRGRNSRVAKNIQY
TRBJ1-2	TRBV30	AWRVHGGQGYYGYT
TRBJ1-5	TRBV5-8	ASSPDRGINQPQH
TRBJ2-1	TRBV7-2	ASQLAGGNYNEQF
TRBJ2-5	TRBV18	ASSEPWEDGETQY
TRBJ1-5	TRBV18	ASSPSRDLVWPQH
TRBJ1-4	TRBV5-1	ASSRTGDSEKLF
TRBJ2-1	TRBV7-6	ASSLDKIAGGTYNEQF
TRBJ1-1	TRBV5-6	ASYRDLNTEAF
TRBJ2-6	TRBV7-3	ASSSASGGRSGANVLT
TRBJ1-4	TRBV30	AWSVRGGRSANEKLF
TRBJ2-1	TRBV28	ASSHSGRARNEQF
TRBJ2-1	TRBV24-1	ATSAGTGATEQF
TRBJ2-7	TRBV28	ASRGTESYEQY
TRBJ2-7	TRBV3-1/TRBV3-2	ASRPGSTYEQY
TRBJ2-7	TRBV2	ASTGQGGTEQY
TRBJ1-6	TRBV28	ASSSSGPPPALH
TRBJ2-5	TRBV28	ASGPYSSSAQETQY
TRBJ2-7	TRBV28	ATRPGTSVSYEQY
TRBJ2-7	TRBV7-9	ASSPDSPYEQY
TRBJ2-2	TRBV28	ASRLALNTGELF
TRBJ2-4	TRBV18	ASSHRGGGNIQY
TRBJ2-7	TRBV4-3	ASSQAGYEQY
TRBJ1-5	TRBV2	ASSGEQGPYQPQH
TRBJ1-2	TRBV5-1	ASSSDRAWDGYT
TRBJ2-7	TRBV27	ASSSPGTGGYEQY
TRBJ2-7	TRBV2	ASKPGGYEQY
TRBJ2-5	TRBV28	ASSLVGSTQY
TRBJ1-1	TRBV6-6	ASWRRGRVNTEAF
TRBJ2-7	TRBV3-1/TRBV3-2	ASSHLGLAGGPYEQY
TRBJ2-1	TRBV12-3/TRBV12-4	ASREREMNEQF
TRBJ2-2	TRBV7-2	ASSLALWDRVSGELF
TRBJ2-1	TRBV7-2	ASSSPPLAGNEQF
TRBJ2-1	TRBV2	ASSESEGNNEQF
TRBJ2-4	TRBV3-1/TRBV3-2	ASSQLAGKNIQY